This is a list of T cell receptor beta chains from one sample in a study of cytomegalovirus exposure and HLA in healthy donors. Sequencing used immunoSEQ multiplex PCR; TCRdb keeps in-frame clones, though not all of them. The sample consists of around 130,000 clones, just under 75% of them appearing once. Sample: PBMCs. The receptor source for this set is a middle-aged man in good health and CMV-seropositive. Both conserved end residues are part of each CDR3. The D gene is left open where the match is weak. For some rows the clone size is stated as once, few or many, or as a class when expanded; others skip it.

CDR3 length,V gene,D gene,J gene,clone size,CDR3 DNA,CDR3 protein
13,TRBV30,-,TRBJ2-7,-,TGTGCCCTAGAAAGGGGGGGGGCCGGAGAGCAGTACTTC,CALERGGAGEQYF
13,TRBV4-2,-,TRBJ2-7,-,TGTGCCAGCAGTGAACAGGGACCCTACGAGCAGTACTTC,CASSEQGPYEQYF
17,TRBV7-6,TRBD2,TRBJ2-5,-,TGTGCCAGCAGCCTGGGACTAGCTGGGGGCGGACAAGAGACCCAGTACTTC,CASSLGLAGGGQETQYF
15,TRBV29-1,TRBD1,TRBJ1-5,-,TGCAGCGTTAAACAGGGGGTTGAGAGCAATCAGCCCCAGCATTTT,CSVKQGVESNQPQHF
15,TRBV28,TRBD1,TRBJ2-4,-,TGTGCCAGCAGTTTCCGGGACAGGGGTAGGAACATTCAGTACTTC,CASSFRDRGRNIQYF
12,TRBV29-1,TRBD1,TRBJ1-1,-,TGCAGCGCTGGACAGGGTATGAGGGAAGCTTTCTTT,CSAGQGMREAFF
15,TRBV7-2,TRBD1,TRBJ2-3,-,TGTGCCAGCAGCCAGACAGGGGTAGCGGCAGATACGCAGTATTTT,CASSQTGVAADTQYF
15,TRBV7-2,TRBD1,TRBJ2-7,-,TGTGCCAGCAGCTTAGGACAGGGGGCGTTTTACGAGCAGTACTTC,CASSLGQGAFYEQYF
13,TRBV5-4,-,TRBJ1-5,-,TGTGCCAGCAGCCGAGGGTTGGATCAGCCCCAGCATTTT,CASSRGLDQPQHF
13,TRBV6-1,TRBD1,TRBJ2-2,-,TGTGCCAGCAACGACAGGGGGGCCGGGGAGCTGTTTTTT,CASNDRGAGELFF
16,TRBV6-6,TRBD1,TRBJ2-2,-,TGTGCCAGCAGTTACAGCGGACAGGGGGCCATCGGGGAGCTGTTTTTT,CASSYSGQGAIGELFF
15,TRBV7-7,TRBD1,TRBJ2-5,-,TGTGCCAGCAGCTTGGGACAGATGCCCCAAGAGACCCAGTACTTC,CASSLGQMPQETQYF
17,TRBV13,TRBD2,TRBJ2-1,-,TGTGCCAGCAGCTTAGAGCAGACTAGCGGCTTTTACAATGAGCAGTTCTTC,CASSLEQTSGFYNEQFF
16,TRBV9,TRBD2,TRBJ2-1,-,TGTGCCAGCAGCCCAGAGAGGCTAGCGGGAGGGAATGAGCAGTTCTTC,CASSPERLAGGNEQFF
13,TRBV28,TRBD1,TRBJ1-3,-,TGTGCCACCAGGGGGCTAGCTGGAAACACCATATATTTT,CATRGLAGNTIYF
13,TRBV29-1,-,TRBJ2-2,-,TGCAGCGTTGAATCGTCCGTAGACGGGGAGCTGTTTTTT,CSVESSVDGELFF
13,TRBV6-1,-,TRBJ1-4,-,TGTGCCAGCACGCAGGCGTTCGGGACTAAACTGTTTTTT,CASTQAFGTKLFF
12,TRBV30,-,TRBJ1-2,-,TGTGCCTGGAGTACAGACAGAGACGGCTACACCTTC,CAWSTDRDGYTF
18,TRBV7-9,TRBD1,TRBJ2-1,-,TGTGCCAGCAGCTTAATGGTGGGTCCGGACAGGGTAGCCAATGAGCAGTTCTTC,CASSLMVGPDRVANEQFF
14,TRBV5-6,-,TRBJ1-4,-,TGTGCCAGCAGCTCAGGGGTGACTAATGAAAAACTGTTTTTT,CASSSGVTNEKLFF
12,TRBV7-8,TRBD1,TRBJ2-3,-,TGTGCCGGCAGCTTAGTGCAGGGGGCGCAGTATTTT,CAGSLVQGAQYF
18,TRBV4-2,TRBD2,TRBJ2-1,-,TGTGCCAGCAGCCGACTTCATAGCGGGGGGACCACATACAATGAGCAGTTCTTC,CASSRLHSGGTTYNEQFF
15,TRBV5-1,-,TRBJ2-2,once,TGCGCCAGCAGCCCGGGGGACTTTGCTACCGGGGAGCTGTTTTTT,CASSPGDFATGELFF
16,TRBV18,-,TRBJ2-1,-,TGTGCCAGCTCACCGCTACGACAGGCTATGGGCGATGAGCAGTTCTTC,CASSPLRQAMGDEQFF
16,TRBV28,TRBD1,TRBJ1-5,few,TGTGCCAGCAGTTCAATCACAGGGGCTCCTCGGGGGCCCCAGCATTTT,CASSSITGAPRGPQHF
13,TRBV5-1,-,TRBJ2-1,once,TGCGCCAGCAGCTTCCAGGGGTACAATGAGCAGTTCTTC,CASSFQGYNEQFF
14,TRBV7-9,TRBD2,TRBJ2-7,-,TGTGCCAGCAGCCGCCGGGACGGGAGGGACGAGCAGTACTTC,CASSRRDGRDEQYF
16,TRBV5-4,-,TRBJ2-1,-,TGTGCCAGCAGCTTGGGGGGCACCGGGTCAGTGCTTGAGCAGTTCTTC,CASSLGGTGSVLEQFF
14,TRBV7-9,-,TRBJ2-5,once,TGTGCCAGCAGCCAGACTAGAAAAGAAGAGACCCAGTACTTC,CASSQTRKEETQYF
16,TRBV4-1,TRBD1,TRBJ1-2,-,TGCGCCAGCAGCCAAGATCAAGACAGGGTGTACTATGGCTACACCTTC,CASSQDQDRVYYGYTF
18,TRBV2,TRBD1,TRBJ1-2,few,TGTGCCAGCCTGAGACAGACCGGGACAGGGATATTTTACTATGGCTACACCTTC,CASLRQTGTGIFYYGYTF
16,TRBV5-1,-,TRBJ2-3,-,TGCGCCAGCAGCCCGGAGCGGGCCCCAATCACAGATACGCAGTATTTT,CASSPERAPITDTQYF
17,TRBV5-1,-,TRBJ1-1,-,TGCGCCAGCAGTCAGATTGGGGTAGGGACACAGAACACTGAAGCTTTCTTT,CASSQIGVGTQNTEAFF
13,TRBV10-3,-,TRBJ1-5,-,TGTGCCATCACACCAGGGGGCAATCAGCCCCAGCATTTT,CAITPGGNQPQHF
14,TRBV5-1,-,TRBJ2-5,-,TGCGCCAGCAGCTTGATGCGGTTTCAAGAGACCCAGTACTTC,CASSLMRFQETQYF
13,TRBV2,TRBD1,TRBJ2-7,once,TGTGCCAGCATCGGACAGGGGGAAAGTGAGCAGTACTTC,CASIGQGESEQYF
14,TRBV28,TRBD1,TRBJ1-2,-,TGTGCCAGCAGAGCCGGGACAGGGGGTTGCGGCTACACCTTC,CASRAGTGGCGYTF
13,TRBV6-1,-,TRBJ1-2,-,TGTGCCAGCAGTGAAGGGCTGAACTATGGCTACACCTTC,CASSEGLNYGYTF
15,TRBV5-1,TRBD1,TRBJ1-5,-,TGCGCCAGCAGCTTGACAGGGGAGAGCAATCAGCCCCAGCATTTT,CASSLTGESNQPQHF
18,TRBV11-1,TRBD1,TRBJ1-4,-,TGTGCCAGCACCCGGACGGGACAGGGGACTTCAACTAATGAAAAACTGTTTTTT,CASTRTGQGTSTNEKLFF
14,TRBV7-8,TRBD1,TRBJ1-2,-,TGTGCCAGCAGCTTATCCCCAGGGGGCTGTGGCTACACCTTC,CASSLSPGGCGYTF
15,TRBV15,TRBD2,TRBJ2-1,-,TGTGCCACCAGCCCGAGGACTAGCGGGAGGACTGAGCAGTTCTTC,CATSPRTSGRTEQFF
15,TRBV4-1,-,TRBJ1-5,-,TGCGCCAGCAGCCAAGGCTCGTTACAGGGACAGCCCCAGCATTTT,CASSQGSLQGQPQHF
14,TRBV18,TRBD1,TRBJ2-5,once,TGTGCCAGCTCACCACAACAGGGGAGAGAGACCCAGTACTTC,CASSPQQGRETQYF
15,TRBV6-4,-,TRBJ1-4,-,TGTGCCAGCAGTAAGCCGGGCCTACGGAGGGAAAAACTGTTTTTT,CASSKPGLRREKLFF
14,TRBV7-6,TRBD1,TRBJ2-5,-,TGTGCCAGCAGCTTAGGACAGGGTGTGGAGACCCAGTACTTC,CASSLGQGVETQYF
14,TRBV5-1,-,TRBJ2-7,-,TGCGCCAGCAGCTTGGATAATCTCTCCTACGAGCAGTACTTC,CASSLDNLSYEQYF
15,TRBV9,TRBD2,TRBJ2-1,-,TGTGCCAGCAGCTCGAGCGGGAGCTCCTACAATGAGCAGTTCTTC,CASSSSGSSYNEQFF
15,TRBV7-9,TRBD2,TRBJ2-4,-,TGTGCCAGCAGCACGCGGACTAGCGGGATGAACATTCAGTACTTC,CASSTRTSGMNIQYF
14,TRBV7-2,-,TRBJ2-1,-,TGTGCCAGCAGCAAATGGGACTCAAAGGGTGAGCAGTTCTTC,CASSKWDSKGEQFF
16,TRBV12-5,-,TRBJ1-1,-,TGTGCTAGTGGTTTGGCCATAGGTGGGGCGACCACTGAAGCTTTCTTT,CASGLAIGGATTEAFF
14,TRBV6-5,TRBD1,TRBJ2-5,few,TGTGCCAGCAGAACCGGGACAGGGGGGCGGACCCAGTACTTC,CASRTGTGGRTQYF
16,TRBV7-9,-,TRBJ1-1,-,TGTGCCAGCAGCTTAGTAACCGGTCCGAGAGACACTGAAGCTTTCTTT,CASSLVTGPRDTEAFF